A selection of T cell receptor beta chains follows, all from one sample in a study of T cells in Graves' hyperthyroidism and ophthalmopathy. One entry per CDR3 protein results from TCRdb running MiXCR on the multiplex PCR reads. Of 300,000 to 450,000 distinct CDR3 sequences detected, just under 25% appear once; the ten largest clones hold more than 60%. Input material: blood. The receptors derive from a man aged 50 or older with Graves' hyperthyroidism. CDR3s include the opening cysteine and the closing phenylalanine or tryptophan. D genes are given only for firm matches. Some rows have no size entry. The others give once, few or many, or a class for an expanded clone.

cdr3_aa	cdr3_nt	d_call	v_call	j_call	clone_size
CASSPARGQNTEAFF	TGTGCCAGCTCACCTGCCCGGGGCCAGAACACTGAAGCTTTCTTT	-	TRBV18	TRBJ1-1	many
CASSLRGVPYNEQFF	TGTGCCAGCAGCTTACGCGGTGTCCCCTACAATGAGCAGTTCTTC	-	TRBV7-3	TRBJ2-1	-
CASSSLGAGGPGFTQYF	TGTGCCAGCAGTTCCCTCGGGGCGGGAGGGCCAGGGTTTACGCAGTATTTT	TRBD2	TRBV12-3/TRBV12-4	TRBJ2-3	once
CASRQVLNTGDLFF	TGCGCCAGCAGACAGGTTCTGAACACCGGGGACCTGTTTTTT	-	TRBV5-8	TRBJ2-2	-
CASTQQGSYNSPLHF	TGTGCCAGCACTCAACAGGGGTCCTATAATTCACCCCTCCACTTT	TRBD1	TRBV3-1	TRBJ1-6	-
CASSSDWDGETQYF	TGTGCCAGCAGCTCGGACTGGGACGGGGAGACCCAGTACTTC	-	TRBV7-8	TRBJ2-5	few
CASSEELAGGGEQFF	TGTGCCAGCAGTGAGGAACTAGCGGGAGGTGGAGAGCAGTTCTTC	TRBD2	TRBV2	TRBJ2-1	many
CASSLATGEYNEQFF	TGCGCCAGCAGCTTGGCAACGGGAGAGTACAATGAGCAGTTCTTC	-	TRBV5-1	TRBJ2-1	few
CASSWEGNTEAFF	TGCGCCAGCAGCTGGGAGGGGAACACTGAAGCTTTCTTT	-	TRBV5-1	TRBJ1-1	-
CASSLQTGGETEAFF	TGTGCCAGCTCACTCCAGACAGGGGGCGAAACTGAAGCTTTCTTT	TRBD1	TRBV18	TRBJ1-1	-
CASSSRTGRQSEQYF	TGTGCCAGCAGCTCAAGGACAGGGCGCCAGTCGGAGCAGTACTTC	TRBD1	TRBV7-9	TRBJ2-7	many
CASSLSVSEETQYF	TGCGCCAGCAGCTTGTCCGTGAGTGAGGAGACCCAGTACTTC	-	TRBV5-1	TRBJ2-5	few
CASSGRGQETQYF	TGCGCCAGCAGTGGCAGGGGGCAAGAGACCCAGTACTTC	TRBD1	TRBV5-1	TRBJ2-5	few
CSATFIAGLNYNEQFF	TGCAGTGCTACATTTATAGCGGGACTTAACTACAATGAGCAGTTCTTC	TRBD2	TRBV20-1	TRBJ2-1	-
CASSQDLGSSAHETQYF	TGCGCCAGCAGCCAAGATCTGGGGAGTTCGGCACACGAGACCCAGTACTTC	-	TRBV4-1	TRBJ2-5	once
CASSRGPGGAGELFF	TGTGCCAGTAGTCGAGGTCCGGGAGGAGCCGGGGAGCTGTTTTTT	TRBD2	TRBV19	TRBJ2-2	-
CASSLLQGASTRNTGELFF	TGTGCCAGCAGTTTATTGCAGGGGGCATCAACTCGCAACACCGGGGAGCTGTTTTTT	TRBD1	TRBV27	TRBJ2-2	-
CASSAKDENEQYF	TGTGCCAGCAGCGCGAAGGATGAAAACGAGCAGTACTTC	-	TRBV5-4	TRBJ2-7	-
CAISESTGGYGYTF	TGTGCCATCAGTGAGTCGACAGGGGGCTATGGCTACACCTTC	TRBD1	TRBV10-3	TRBJ1-2	few
CASSRGSSEYNEQFF	TGCGCCAGCAGCCGCGGGTCTAGCGAGTACAATGAGCAGTTCTTC	-	TRBV5-1	TRBJ2-1	many
CASSLVASAYETQYF	TGCGCCAGCAGCTTGGTGGCAAGCGCCTACGAGACCCAGTACTTC	-	TRBV5-1	TRBJ2-5	-
CSARDSTSTGELFF	TGCAGTGCTAGAGATTCTACCTCCACCGGGGAGCTGTTTTTT	-	TRBV20-1	TRBJ2-2	-
CASKLADLNTGELFF	TGCGCCAGCAAGCTAGCGGACCTGAACACCGGGGAGCTGTTTTTT	TRBD2	TRBV4-1	TRBJ2-2	-
CASRGGGTPQTYSPLHF	TGTGCCAGCCGAGGGGGGGGGACTCCACAAACGTATTCACCCCTCCACTTT	-	TRBV25-1	TRBJ1-6	-
CASTRAGTGVWETQYF	TGTGCCAGCACCAGAGCCGGGACAGGGGTTTGGGAGACCCAGTACTTC	TRBD1	TRBV28	TRBJ2-5	few
CASSGGLVPGVSYNEQFF	TGTGCCAGCAGCGGAGGACTAGTCCCTGGGGTTTCCTACAATGAGCAGTTCTTC	TRBD2	TRBV9	TRBJ2-1	-
CASSGLAITSTDTQYF	TGTGCCAGCAGCGGACTAGCGATTACTAGCACAGATACGCAGTATTTT	TRBD2	TRBV12-3/TRBV12-4	TRBJ2-3	few
CASSPSPSRGRQYF	TGTGCCAGCAGCCCTTCCCCGTCCAGGGGTAGGCAGTACTTC	-	TRBV7-6	TRBJ2-7	-
CASSRTSGSSDTQYF	TGTGCCAGCAGCCGGACTAGCGGGAGTTCTGATACGCAGTATTTT	TRBD2	TRBV11-2	TRBJ2-3	many
CASTSRLGSVTDTQYF	TGTGCCAGCACCTCCCGTTTGGGCAGCGTCACAGATACGCAGTATTTT	-	TRBV2	TRBJ2-3	-
CASRTSGRSGTQYF	TGTGCCAGCAGGACTAGCGGGAGGTCGGGGACCCAGTACTTC	TRBD2	TRBV28	TRBJ2-5	many
CASSESRTAGELFF	TGCGCCAGCAGTGAATCGAGGACGGCCGGGGAGCTGTTTTTT	-	TRBV10-1	TRBJ2-2	-
CSAPGQGPIEAFF	TGCAGTGCTCCGGGACAGGGCCCTATTGAAGCTTTCTTT	TRBD1	TRBV20-1	TRBJ1-1	-
CASSLSPGTSSYEQYF	TGTGCCAGCAGTTTAAGCCCCGGGACTAGCTCCTACGAGCAGTACTTC	TRBD2	TRBV27	TRBJ2-7	many
CASSLRGMPGELFF	TGTGCCAGCAGCTTAAGGGGCATGCCCGGGGAGCTGTTTTTT	-	TRBV7-9	TRBJ2-2	-
CASSEGTGGYPTDTQYF	TGTGCCAGCAGCGAGGGGACAGGGGGATACCCCACAGATACGCAGTATTTT	TRBD1	TRBV9	TRBJ2-3	-
CASSLTGAKDEQFF	TGTGCCAGTAGTCTCACAGGGGCTAAGGATGAGCAGTTCTTC	TRBD1	TRBV19	TRBJ2-1	few
CASRAGTVNTEAFF	TGTGCCAGCAGGGCCGGGACGGTGAACACTGAAGCTTTCTTT	-	TRBV6-1	TRBJ1-1	few
CASKDATGGSYGYTF	TGTGCCAGCAAGGACGCGACAGGGGGATCGTATGGCTACACCTTC	TRBD1	TRBV28	TRBJ1-2	few
CASSFGRMYTDTQYF	TGTGCCAGCAGTTTCGGACGAATGTACACAGATACGCAGTATTTT	-	TRBV28	TRBJ2-3	-